This T cell receptor (beta chain) comes out of a study of CD8 T cells in ankylosing spondylitis. The CDR3 loop spans 15 amino acids. J lost 9 bases, V lost 0 bases, and 8 bases had no gene match. Germline CDR1 and CDR2: SGHRS and YFSETQ. Quantitative barcoded 5'-RACE was used to prepare TCR beta libraries. TCRdb re-called the 5' RACE reads with MiXCR, one entry per CDR3 protein. The table lists fewer than 400,000 distinct CDR3 sequences, about 15% of them singletons. Notes on the study in general: Reportedly, significant enrichment of disease-linked clones occurred in matched ankylosing spondylitis synovial fluid.

With regard to this clonotype: The antigen is unknown.

The TCR originated in a male donor with ankylosing spondylitis or in good health (not recorded which). The sequencing sample was made of blood, either unsorted or a sorted T cell fraction (not recorded which). The chain recombines TRBV5-1 with TRBJ2-1, with 8 bases lining up with TRBD2. The CDR3 here is CASSLEGLDISEQFF. In DNA, the CDR3 is TGCGCCAGCAGCTTGGAGGGACTAGATATAAGTGAGCAGTTCTTC.